This is a list of T cell receptor beta chains from one sample in a study of cytomegalovirus exposure and HLA in healthy donors. Sequenced by immunoSEQ multiplex PCR; TCRdb stores in-frame clones only, minus some. The repertoire holds over 150,000 clones, with about 70% as singletons. The source material was PBMCs. The receptors were sampled from a woman aged 18 to 35 in good health and CMV-seropositive. Each CDR3 is given with its conserved first and last residue. Fields, in order: clone size, J gene, D gene, V gene, CDR3 DNA, CDR3 protein. A D gene is named only where the DNA matches it firmly. Part of the rows lack a size; the others show once, few, many or a class for expanded clones.

size: .
J: TRBJ2-1
D: .
V: TRBV7-9
DNA: TGTGCCAGCAGCTTAAGGGGTGACTCCTCCAATGAGCAGTTCTTC
CDR3: CASSLRGDSSNEQFF

size: .
J: TRBJ1-2
D: TRBD1
V: TRBV7-2
DNA: TGTGCCAGCAGCTTAGCTGGGACAGGTCGCAACTATGGCTACACCTTC
CDR3: CASSLAGTGRNYGYTF

size: .
J: TRBJ1-2
D: TRBD1
V: TRBV27
DNA: TGTGCCAGCAGGAGTGACAGGGTTTCCTTCTATGGCTACACCTTC
CDR3: CASRSDRVSFYGYTF

size: .
J: TRBJ1-1
D: .
V: TRBV27
DNA: TGTGCCAGCAGCCCTCTCTTGACAGCAATGAACACTGAAGCTTTCTTT
CDR3: CASSPLLTAMNTEAFF

size: .
J: TRBJ1-4
D: .
V: TRBV25-1
DNA: TGTGCCAGCAGTGTCAGGGAGGCTAATGAAAAACTGTTTTTT
CDR3: CASSVREANEKLFF

size: few
J: TRBJ1-5
D: .
V: TRBV6-6
DNA: TGTGCCAGCAGTTACCCTAATAGGGGCCAGCCCCAGCATTTT
CDR3: CASSYPNRGQPQHF

size: few
J: TRBJ2-1
D: TRBD2
V: TRBV19
DNA: TGTGCCAGTAGTGCCCGTCCAGCGGGGTACAGCAATGAGCAGTTCTTC
CDR3: CASSARPAGYSNEQFF

size: .
J: TRBJ2-7
D: .
V: TRBV27
DNA: TGTGCCAGCAGTTGGGCAAGGGGCGCCTACGAGCAGTACTTC
CDR3: CASSWARGAYEQYF

size: .
J: TRBJ1-2
D: .
V: TRBV5-8
DNA: TGTGCCAGCAGCTTATGGAAGGGGGACTATGGCTACACCTTC
CDR3: CASSLWKGDYGYTF

size: .
J: TRBJ2-1
D: TRBD2
V: TRBV7-2
DNA: TGTGCCAGCAGCTTAGTTCAGACTAGCGGGGGGGGTCTGGGTGAGCAGTTCTTC
CDR3: CASSLVQTSGGGLGEQFF

size: few
J: TRBJ2-2
D: .
V: TRBV18
DNA: TGTGCCAGCTCACCAATCGGTACGGGGACTGAATCACTAGCGAACACCGGGGAGCTGTTTTTT
CDR3: CASSPIGTGTESLANTGELFF

size: .
J: TRBJ2-3
D: .
V: TRBV2
DNA: TGTGCCAGCAGTGAGGTGGGGGGGGCCACAGATACGCAGTATTTT
CDR3: CASSEVGGATDTQYF

size: .
J: TRBJ2-7
D: .
V: TRBV4-1
DNA: TGCGCCAGCAGCCTGGAGGGACAGGCGGGGGACGAGCAGTACTTC
CDR3: CASSLEGQAGDEQYF

size: .
J: TRBJ1-1
D: .
V: TRBV25-1
DNA: TGTGCCAGCAGTGACGGGTATGAAGCTTTCTTT
CDR3: CASSDGYEAFF

size: .
J: TRBJ2-3
D: .
V: TRBV29-1
DNA: TGCAGCGTTGAGACGGACTACTTTCGCACAGATACGCAGTATTTT
CDR3: CSVETDYFRTDTQYF

size: .
J: TRBJ1-3
D: .
V: TRBV28
DNA: TGTGCCAGCAGCCCCAGGGTATTGGACACCATATATTTT
CDR3: CASSPRVLDTIYF

size: .
J: TRBJ1-2
D: .
V: TRBV2
DNA: TGTGCCAGCCGCTCGACAGGAGCCCCGGGGGGCTACACCTTC
CDR3: CASRSTGAPGGYTF

size: few
J: TRBJ2-7
D: .
V: TRBV13
DNA: TGTGCCAGCAGCCCCCGGGGGAGTACTTACGAGCAGTACTTC
CDR3: CASSPRGSTYEQYF

size: few
J: TRBJ1-3
D: .
V: TRBV5-4
DNA: TGTGCCAGCAGCTTGCAGGGCACTGGAAACACCATATATTTT
CDR3: CASSLQGTGNTIYF

size: few
J: TRBJ2-1
D: TRBD2
V: TRBV29-1
DNA: TGCAGCGTTCGACTTAGCGGGAGCTCCTACAATGAGCAGTTCTTC
CDR3: CSVRLSGSSYNEQFF

size: .
J: TRBJ1-1
D: .
V: TRBV9
DNA: TGTGCCAGCAGCGTAATCGGGAACACTGAAGCTTTCTTT
CDR3: CASSVIGNTEAFF

size: few
J: TRBJ1-2
D: .
V: TRBV6-1
DNA: TGTGCCAGCTGGTGGGGGGACCCCTCGGGTGGCTACACCTTC
CDR3: CASWWGDPSGGYTF

size: .
J: TRBJ1-5
D: .
V: TRBV10-2
DNA: TGCGCCAGCTGTCAGGGTGACCAGCCCCAGCATTTT
CDR3: CASCQGDQPQHF

size: .
J: TRBJ2-7
D: TRBD1
V: TRBV2
DNA: TGTGCCAGCTTCGGACAGGGCCGCTACGAGCAGTACTTC
CDR3: CASFGQGRYEQYF

size: .
J: TRBJ1-1
D: TRBD1
V: TRBV5-1
DNA: TGCGCCAGCGGAAGACAGGGGGCGAACACTGAAGCTTTCTTT
CDR3: CASGRQGANTEAFF

size: .
J: TRBJ2-7
D: TRBD2
V: TRBV28
DNA: TGTGCCAGCAATAGCGGGAGGCCGTCGGGGGAGCAGTACTTC
CDR3: CASNSGRPSGEQYF

size: .
J: TRBJ2-5
D: .
V: TRBV5-1
DNA: TGCGCCAGCAGCTTGGAGGGGTACCAAGAGACCCAGTACTTC
CDR3: CASSLEGYQETQYF

size: .
J: TRBJ2-7
D: TRBD1
V: TRBV6-1
DNA: TGTGCCAGCAGTGATTTAGGGACAGGGGGGTTTATCTACGAGCAGTACTTC
CDR3: CASSDLGTGGFIYEQYF

size: .
J: TRBJ2-3
D: TRBD2
V: TRBV2
DNA: TGTGCCAGCAGTGAAGGGACTAGCGATAGCACAGATACGCAGTATTTT
CDR3: CASSEGTSDSTDTQYF

size: .
J: TRBJ2-5
D: TRBD2
V: TRBV5-1
DNA: TGCGCCAGCAGCTCCCGACTAGCGGGAGGCCAAGAGACCCAGTACTTC
CDR3: CASSSRLAGGQETQYF

size: .
J: TRBJ1-1
D: .
V: TRBV27
DNA: TGTGCCAGCAGTTTATTAGCAGGGGTTATCACTGAAGCTTTCTTT
CDR3: CASSLLAGVITEAFF

size: .
J: TRBJ1-6
D: .
V: TRBV9
DNA: TGTGCCAGCAGCGTAGGACAGTTAAATTCACCCCTCCACTTT
CDR3: CASSVGQLNSPLHF

size: .
J: TRBJ2-7
D: .
V: TRBV28
DNA: TGTGCCAGCAGCCAGTCCTCCTACGAGCAGTACTTC
CDR3: CASSQSSYEQYF

size: .
J: TRBJ2-1
D: TRBD2
V: TRBV18
DNA: TGTGCCAGCTCACCACGAAGCGGGGAATCCTACAATGAGCAGTTCTTC
CDR3: CASSPRSGESYNEQFF

size: .
J: TRBJ2-2
D: .
V: TRBV28
DNA: TGTGCCAGCAGCCTATACTCTGACTTGGTCAACGGGGAGCTGTTTTTT
CDR3: CASSLYSDLVNGELFF

size: few
J: TRBJ1-1
D: .
V: TRBV19
DNA: TGTGCCAGCCAGTCCCGGGTTGAAGCTTTCTTT
CDR3: CASQSRVEAFF

size: .
J: TRBJ1-6
D: .
V: TRBV5-1
DNA: TGCGCCAGCGGGAACGGACTATTTAATAATAATTCACCCCTCCACTTT
CDR3: CASGNGLFNNNSPLHF

size: few
J: TRBJ1-1
D: .
V: TRBV28
DNA: TGTGCCACCCGGACAGATGAAGAATTGAACACTGAAGCTTTCTTT
CDR3: CATRTDEELNTEAFF

size: few
J: TRBJ1-1
D: TRBD1
V: TRBV7-9
DNA: TGTGCCAGCAGTTTTATACAGGGGAGCACTGAAGCTTTCTTT
CDR3: CASSFIQGSTEAFF

size: few
J: TRBJ2-1
D: .
V: TRBV6-6
DNA: TGTGCCAGCACCTTCCTCCTAGCGTCTTTCGATGAGCAGTTCTTC
CDR3: CASTFLLASFDEQFF

size: .
J: TRBJ2-3
D: TRBD2
V: TRBV11-1
DNA: TGTGCCAGCAGCCCAGCGGGAGGGCCGACAGATACGCAGTATTTT
CDR3: CASSPAGGPTDTQYF

size: .
J: TRBJ2-5
D: TRBD2
V: TRBV7-2
DNA: TGTGCCAGCAGCTTAGTTAGCGGGGGCCATCGGACCCAGTACTTC
CDR3: CASSLVSGGHRTQYF

size: .
J: TRBJ1-1
D: TRBD1
V: TRBV6-1
DNA: TGTGCCAGCAGTGAGACAGGGCTAGGGAACACTGAAGCTTTCTTT
CDR3: CASSETGLGNTEAFF

size: few
J: TRBJ2-1
D: .
V: TRBV6-1
DNA: TGTGCCAGCAGTGAAGTGGGAGAATACAATGAGCAGTTCTTC
CDR3: CASSEVGEYNEQFF

size: .
J: TRBJ1-1
D: .
V: TRBV19
DNA: TGTGCCAGTACCCCTGCGGGTAACACTGAAGCTTTCTTT
CDR3: CASTPAGNTEAFF

size: .
J: TRBJ2-1
D: .
V: TRBV6-5
DNA: TGTGCCAGCAGTTACCCACAAGGCCGGGACTTATTCTTC
CDR3: CASSYPQGRDLFF

size: .
J: TRBJ1-5
D: .
V: TRBV30
DNA: TGTGCCTGGAGTGGGGGGACTGGACAGCCCCAGCATTTT
CDR3: CAWSGGTGQPQHF

size: .
J: TRBJ1-1
D: .
V: TRBV4-1
DNA: TGCGCCAGCTTACCTACCCCAGGAACCTACACTGAAGCTTTCTTT
CDR3: CASLPTPGTYTEAFF

size: .
J: TRBJ2-7
D: TRBD1
V: TRBV5-1
DNA: TGCGCCAGCAGCCGGGACAGGGGGCGTAGCGCGTCCCAGTCCTACGAGCAGTACTTC
CDR3: CASSRDRGRSASQSYEQYF

size: .
J: TRBJ2-6
D: .
V: TRBV18
DNA: TGTGCCAGCTCACCAATTAGTCCTGGGGCCAACGTCCTGACTTTC
CDR3: CASSPISPGANVLTF

size: .
J: TRBJ1-2
D: TRBD1
V: TRBV18
DNA: TGTGCCAGCTCACCATCAAGGACAGGGAATTATGGCTACACCTTC
CDR3: CASSPSRTGNYGYTF

size: .
J: TRBJ1-3
D: .
V: TRBV10-1
DNA: TGCGCCAGCAGTGAGCCAGGAACAGGAGCCGGAAACACCATATATTTT
CDR3: CASSEPGTGAGNTIYF

size: .
J: TRBJ1-4
D: TRBD1
V: TRBV11-2
DNA: TGTGCCAGCAGCCAAACCGGGACAGGGGGTGAAAAACTGTTTTTT
CDR3: CASSQTGTGGEKLFF

size: .
J: TRBJ2-1
D: TRBD1
V: TRBV13
DNA: TGTGCCAGCAGCTTTGGACAGGGGGTAAATGAGCAGTTCTTC
CDR3: CASSFGQGVNEQFF

size: .
J: TRBJ2-7
D: TRBD2
V: TRBV27
DNA: TGTGCCAGCAGTCTATCGTGGTCGGTAGTTAGCGGGAGTGATTACGAGCAGTACTTC
CDR3: CASSLSWSVVSGSDYEQYF

size: .
J: TRBJ2-2
D: .
V: TRBV6-5
DNA: TGTGCCAGCAGTTACAGAGGCCAGACTCACACCGGGGAGCTGTTTTTT
CDR3: CASSYRGQTHTGELFF

size: .
J: TRBJ2-5
D: TRBD2
V: TRBV30
DNA: TGTGCCTGGAGCACCAACTTAGCGGGGCAGTACTTC
CDR3: CAWSTNLAGQYF